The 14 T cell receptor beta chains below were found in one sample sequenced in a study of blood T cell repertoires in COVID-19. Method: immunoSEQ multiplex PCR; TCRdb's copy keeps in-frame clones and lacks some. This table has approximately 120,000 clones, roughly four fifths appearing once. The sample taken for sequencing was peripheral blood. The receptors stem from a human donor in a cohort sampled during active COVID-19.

In nucleotides, the CDR3 is TGCGCCAGCAGCCAGGAAAGTCTCTACGAGCAGTACTTC. It codes for CASSQESLYEQYF. The genes are TRBV5-1 and TRBJ2-7; no clear D gene. This CDR3 is 13 amino acids long. Germline CDR1 SGHRS, CDR2 YFSETQ. The V and J ends lost 4 bases and 3 bases respectively, with 11 bases between them. Filled out from reference TRBV5-1 and TRBJ2-7, the complete variable domain reads KAGVTQTPRYLIKTRGQQVTLSCSPISGHRSVSWYQQTPGQGLQFLFEYFSETQRNKGNFPGRFSGRQFSNSRSEMNVSTLELGDSALYLCASSQESLYEQYFGPGTRLTVT.

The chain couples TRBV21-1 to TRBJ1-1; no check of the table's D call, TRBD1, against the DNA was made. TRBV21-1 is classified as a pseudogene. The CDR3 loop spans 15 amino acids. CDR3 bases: TGTGCCAGCAGCAACTGGAGACAGAGACTCACTGAAGCTTTCTTT. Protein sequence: CASSNWRQRLTEAFF.

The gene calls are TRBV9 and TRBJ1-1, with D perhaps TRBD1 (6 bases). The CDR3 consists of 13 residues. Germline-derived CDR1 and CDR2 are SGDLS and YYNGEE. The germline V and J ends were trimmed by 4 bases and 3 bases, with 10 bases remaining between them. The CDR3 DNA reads TGTGCCAGCAGCTCCGGACAGTACACTGAAGCTTTCTTT. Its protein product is CASSSGQYTEAFF.

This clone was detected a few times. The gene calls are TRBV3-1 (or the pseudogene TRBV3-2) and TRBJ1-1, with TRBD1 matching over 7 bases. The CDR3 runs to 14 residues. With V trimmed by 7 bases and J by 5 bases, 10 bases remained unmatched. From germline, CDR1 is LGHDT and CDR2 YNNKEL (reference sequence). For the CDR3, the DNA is TGTGCCAGCACCACCACCAGACAGGGTACTGAAGCTTTCTTT. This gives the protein CASTTTRQGTEAFF.

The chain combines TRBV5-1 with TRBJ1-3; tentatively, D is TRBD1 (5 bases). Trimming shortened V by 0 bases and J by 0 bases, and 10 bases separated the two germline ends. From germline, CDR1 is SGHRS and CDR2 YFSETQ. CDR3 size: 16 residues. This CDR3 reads CASSLEGSSSGNTIYF. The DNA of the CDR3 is TGCGCCAGCAGCTTGGAGGGGTCTAGCTCTGGAAACACCATATATTTT.

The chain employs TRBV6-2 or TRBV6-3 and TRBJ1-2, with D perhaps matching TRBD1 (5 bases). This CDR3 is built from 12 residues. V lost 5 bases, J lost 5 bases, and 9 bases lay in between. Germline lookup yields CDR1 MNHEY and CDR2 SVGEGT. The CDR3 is CASSGQGYGYTF. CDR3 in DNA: TGTGCCAGCAGTGGCCAGGGTTATGGCTACACCTTC.

CDR3 DNA sequence: TGTGCCAGCAGCTTGGGACAGAGCTACGAGCAGTACTTC. As protein: CASSLGQSYEQYF. The genes are TRBV5-5 and TRBJ2-7, with D tentatively TRBD1 (5 bases). This CDR3 has 13 residues. Germline values: CDR1 SGHKS, CDR2 YYEKEE (reference sequence). V gave up 0 bases and J gave up 3 bases, with 7 bases separating them.

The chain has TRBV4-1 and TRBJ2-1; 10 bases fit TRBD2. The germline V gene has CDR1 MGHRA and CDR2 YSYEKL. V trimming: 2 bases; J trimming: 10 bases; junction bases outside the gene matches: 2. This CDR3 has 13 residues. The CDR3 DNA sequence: TGCGCCAGCAGCCAATTACTAGCGGGGGAGCAGTTCTTC. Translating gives CASSQLLAGEQFF.

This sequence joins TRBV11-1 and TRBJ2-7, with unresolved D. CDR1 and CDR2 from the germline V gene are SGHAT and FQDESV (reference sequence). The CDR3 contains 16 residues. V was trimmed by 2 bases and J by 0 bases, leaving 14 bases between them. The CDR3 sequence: CASSLTRQASSYEQYF. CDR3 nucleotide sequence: TGTGCCAGCAGCTTAACTCGTCAGGCAAGCTCCTACGAGCAGTACTTC.

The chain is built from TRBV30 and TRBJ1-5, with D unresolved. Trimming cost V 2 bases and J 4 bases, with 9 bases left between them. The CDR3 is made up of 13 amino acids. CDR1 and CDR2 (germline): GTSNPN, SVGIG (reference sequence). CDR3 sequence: CAWSLAENQPQHF. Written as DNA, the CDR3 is TGTGCCTGGAGTCTGGCGGAAAATCAGCCCCAGCATTTT.

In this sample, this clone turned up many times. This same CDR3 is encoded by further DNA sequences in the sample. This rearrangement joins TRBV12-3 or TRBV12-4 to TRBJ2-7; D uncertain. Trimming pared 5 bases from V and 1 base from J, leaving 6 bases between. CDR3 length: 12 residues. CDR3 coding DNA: TGTGCCAGCAGTCTGACTTCCTACGAGCAGTACTTC. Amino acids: CASSLTSYEQYF.

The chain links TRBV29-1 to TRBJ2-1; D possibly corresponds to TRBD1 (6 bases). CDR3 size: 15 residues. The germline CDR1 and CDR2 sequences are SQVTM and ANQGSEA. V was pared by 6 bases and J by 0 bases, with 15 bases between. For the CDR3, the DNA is TGCAGCGTCGATGGGACACAGAGCTCCTACAATGAGCAGTTCTTC. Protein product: CSVDGTQSSYNEQFF.

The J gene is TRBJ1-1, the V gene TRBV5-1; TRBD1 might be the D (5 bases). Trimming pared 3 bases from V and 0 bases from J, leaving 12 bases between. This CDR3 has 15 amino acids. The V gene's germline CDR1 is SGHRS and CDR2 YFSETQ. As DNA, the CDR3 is TGCGCCAGCAGCTCCTTCCCGACAGTGAACACTGAAGCTTTCTTT. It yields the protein CASSSFPTVNTEAFF.

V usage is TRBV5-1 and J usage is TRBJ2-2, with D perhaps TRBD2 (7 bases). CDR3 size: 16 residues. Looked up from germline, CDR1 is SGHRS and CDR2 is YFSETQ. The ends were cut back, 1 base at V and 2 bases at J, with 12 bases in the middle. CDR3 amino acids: CASSLLAGANTGELFF. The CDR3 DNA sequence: TGCGCCAGCAGCTTGTTGGCGGGGGCTAACACCGGGGAGCTGTTTTTT. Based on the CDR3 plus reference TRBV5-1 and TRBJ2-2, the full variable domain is KAGVTQTPRYLIKTRGQQVTLSCSPISGHRSVSWYQQTPGQGLQFLFEYFSETQRNKGNFPGRFSGRQFSNSRSEMNVSTLELGDSALYLCASSLLAGANTGELFFGEGSRLTVL.